This T cell receptor beta chain was sequenced during a study of blood T cell repertoires in COVID-19. Study overall: Researchers got acute and convalescent COVID-19 samples from the United States, Italy and Spain. PBMCs, B-cell-depleted T cells, or T cells provided the cDNA or gDNA that made up the material.

Authors' analysis steps: Estimated nucleated cell counts came from reference gene primer amplification. Some clones are missing from TCRdb's copy, which holds only in-frame ones; the method was immunoSEQ multiplex PCR. The V and J calls and clone size come from that table; D and trimming were worked out from the DNA. The data contain about 150,000 clones, approximately 84% of them singletons. Germline assignment: CDR1 DFQATT and CDR2 SNEGSKA (reference sequence). V was pared by 2 bases and J by 7 bases, with 8 bases between. This CDR3 is built from 11 residues. Seattle patients were enrolled while actively infected and followed longitudinally.

The sample was peripheral blood. The receptor was derived from a woman older than 75 with COVID-19, enrolled during active disease. The V call is TRBV20-1, the J call TRBJ1-1; D possibly corresponds to TRBD1 (5 bases). This CDR3 reads CSARYRIEAFF. The DNA for the CDR3 is TGCAGTGCTAGATACAGGATTGAAGCTTTCTTT.